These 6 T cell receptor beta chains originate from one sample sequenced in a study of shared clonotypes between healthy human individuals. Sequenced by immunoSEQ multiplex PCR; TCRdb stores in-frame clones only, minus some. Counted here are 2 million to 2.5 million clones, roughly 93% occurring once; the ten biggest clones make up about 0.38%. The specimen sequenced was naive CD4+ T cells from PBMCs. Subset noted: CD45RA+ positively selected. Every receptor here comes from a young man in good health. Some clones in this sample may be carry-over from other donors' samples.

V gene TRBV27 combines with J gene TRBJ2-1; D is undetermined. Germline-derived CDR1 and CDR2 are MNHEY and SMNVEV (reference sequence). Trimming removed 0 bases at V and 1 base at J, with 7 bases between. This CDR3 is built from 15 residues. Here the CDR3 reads CASSLSAGSYNEQFF. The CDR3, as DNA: TGTGCCAGCAGTTTATCGGCCGGGTCCTACAATGAGCAGTTCTTC.

The CDR3: CASSVDQGPEETQYF. In DNA, the CDR3 is TGTGCCAGCAGCGTAGACCAGGGACCGGAAGAGACCCAGTACTTC. The J gene is TRBJ2-5, the V gene TRBV9, with D perhaps given as TRBD1 or TRBD2 (5 bases each). V was clipped by 0 bases and J by 3 bases, with 12 bases between them. Germline values: CDR1 SGDLS, CDR2 YYNGEE. This CDR3 region has 15 residues.

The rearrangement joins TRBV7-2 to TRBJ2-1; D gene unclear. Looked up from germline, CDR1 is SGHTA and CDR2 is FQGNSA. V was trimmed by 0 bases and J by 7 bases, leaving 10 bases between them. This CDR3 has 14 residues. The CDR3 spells CASSLASHSNEQFF. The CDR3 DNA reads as TGTGCCAGCAGCTTAGCGTCTCATAGTAATGAGCAGTTCTTC.

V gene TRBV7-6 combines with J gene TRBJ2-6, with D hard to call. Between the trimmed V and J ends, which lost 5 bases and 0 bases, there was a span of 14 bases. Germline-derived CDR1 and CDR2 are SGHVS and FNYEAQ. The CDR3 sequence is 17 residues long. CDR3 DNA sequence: TGTGCCAGCAGCCCAGCGAATGGCAACTCTGGGGCCAACGTCCTGACTTTC. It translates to CASSPANGNSGANVLTF.

CDR3 region: CASSLRDSNYGYTF. The DNA of the CDR3 is TGCGCCAGCAGCTTGCGGGACAGTAACTATGGCTACACCTTC. The chain joins TRBV5-1 to TRBJ1-2; TRBD1 matches at 7 bases. Trimming took 1 base from V and 1 from J; bases not matched to a gene: 1. This CDR3 region has 14 residues. The V gene's germline CDR1 is SGHRS and CDR2 YFSETQ.

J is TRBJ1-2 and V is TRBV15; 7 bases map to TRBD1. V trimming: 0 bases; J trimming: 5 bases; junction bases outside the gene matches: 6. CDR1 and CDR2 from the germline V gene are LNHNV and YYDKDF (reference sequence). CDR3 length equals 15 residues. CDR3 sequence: CATSRDRAGGYGYTF. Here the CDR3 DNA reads TGTGCCACCAGCAGAGATAGGGCAGGGGGGTATGGCTACACCTTC.